This TCR beta chain was recovered during a study of graft-versus-host responses after intestinal transplantation. Whole-study context: Recipients received multivisceral, liver-intestinal, or isolated intestinal transplants. Anti-thymocyte globulin induction preceded 2 to 4 years of tacrolimus and steroid maintenance in all recipients. Study results and limitations: There was an association between peak levels of circulating GvH clones and early post-transplant HvG declines.

A note on this clone: What it binds is not known. The junction and the germline gene differ at one end; a read error may be behind it.

Germline V gives CDR1 SEHNR, CDR2 FQNEAQ (reference sequence). CDR3 length: 12 residues. Some clones are missing from TCRdb's copy, which holds only in-frame ones; the method was immunoSEQ multiplex PCR. The profile shows about 120,000 clones, roughly 95% of them singletons. Material: unstimulated CD8+ T cells sorted from spleen or lymph node cells, obtained before intestinal transplant. This chain joins TRBV7-9 and TRBJ2-1; a possible D gene is TRBD1 (6 bases). This sequence originates from a human donor who received an intestinal transplant. The CDR3 region is CASSFRGNEQLF. In DNA form, the CDR3 reads TGTGCCAGCAGCTTCAGGGGTAATGAGCAGCTCTTC.